This is a list of T cell receptor beta chains from one sample in a study of T cell responses to AZD1222 COVID-19 vaccine. Clones were sequenced by immunoSEQ multiplex PCR, and TCRdb holds only the in-frame ones, with some missing. The sample shows about 120,000 clones, around 90% of them seen only once. The input for sequencing was peripheral blood, taken on day 0 of AZD1222 vaccination. The receptors come from an adult in good health. Each CDR3 is given with its conserved first and last residue. Fields, in order: clone size, J gene, V gene, D gene, CDR3 protein, CDR3 DNA. D genes are given only for firm matches. Clone sizes are given selectively: once, few, many, or a class where the clone is expanded.

- TRBJ1-2 TRBV6-1 - CASSEASWSSNYGYTF TGTGCCAGCAGTGAAGCAAGTTGGAGTTCTAACTATGGCTACACCTTC
- TRBJ2-6 TRBV2 - CASRSQVSGANVLTF TGTGCCAGCAGGAGTCAAGTCTCTGGGGCCAACGTCCTGACTTTC
- TRBJ2-1 TRBV4-1 TRBD2 CASSQDLAGVYNEQFF TGCGCCAGCAGCCAGGATTTAGCGGGAGTCTACAATGAGCAGTTCTTC
- TRBJ2-5 TRBV11-2 - CASSQIRGETQYF TGTGCCAGCAGCCAAATTAGGGGGGAAACCCAGTACTTC
- TRBJ1-2 TRBV12-3/TRBV12-4 - CATVEEDYGYTF TGTGCCACGGTGGAGGAGGACTATGGCTACACCTTC
- TRBJ1-1 TRBV19 - CASGQLNTEAFF TGTGCCAGTGGACAGTTGAACACTGAAGCTTTCTTT
- TRBJ2-3 TRBV6-5 - CASSYSLGGTQYF TGTGCCAGCAGTTACTCGTTGGGAGGTACGCAGTATTTT
- TRBJ1-2 TRBV27 - CASRYSGSDYGYTF TGTGCCAGCAGGTATTCAGGGTCCGACTATGGCTACACCTTC
- TRBJ2-7 TRBV30 - CAWSSRLGTSSYEQYF TGTGCCTGGAGTTCCCGGTTAGGGACGAGCTCCTACGAGCAGTACTTC
- TRBJ2-2 TRBV27 - CASRLRSRDGNTGELFF TGTGCCAGCCGTTTGCGGAGCCGGGACGGGAACACCGGGGAGCTGTTTTTT
- TRBJ1-5 TRBV27 TRBD1 CASSFRGNQPQHF TGTGCCAGCAGTTTCAGGGGGAATCAGCCCCAGCATTTT
- TRBJ1-1 TRBV7-3 - CASRPGGTEAFF TGTGCCAGCAGGCCGGGTGGCACTGAAGCTTTCTTT
- TRBJ2-7 TRBV4-2 - CASSQDKGPHEQYF TGTGCCAGCAGCCAAGATAAGGGGCCCCACGAGCAGTACTTC
once TRBJ1-6 TRBV25-1 - CASTEGVGRNSPLHF TGTGCCAGCACCGAAGGCGTCGGGAGAAATTCACCCCTCCACTTT
- TRBJ1-1 TRBV5-4 - CASSPTGGNTEAFF TGTGCCAGCAGCCCCACTGGGGGAAACACTGAAGCTTTCTTT
- TRBJ1-4 TRBV7-6 TRBD1 CASSLTGGTEKLFF TGTGCCAGCAGCCTGACAGGGGGCACTGAAAAACTGTTTTTT
- TRBJ2-5 TRBV11-1 TRBD1 CASSFWTGGGETQYF TGTGCCAGCAGCTTTTGGACAGGGGGCGGTGAGACCCAGTACTTC
- TRBJ1-1 TRBV2 - CASTLGPGMGSGAFF TGTGCCAGCACCCTGGGGCCGGGGATGGGAAGTGGAGCTTTCTTT
- TRBJ2-3 TRBV10-1 - CASSESWGGADTQYF TGCGCCAGCAGTGAGTCGTGGGGGGGCGCAGATACGCAGTATTTT
- TRBJ2-6 TRBV18 - CASSPLGAGALSGANVLTF TGTGCCAGCTCACCACTGGGGGCAGGGGCTCTCTCTGGGGCCAACGTCCTGACTTTC
- TRBJ1-2 TRBV7-3 TRBD1 CASSRGTVYGYTF TGTGCCAGCAGCCGCGGGACAGTCTATGGCTACACCTTC
- TRBJ2-1 TRBV7-8 TRBD2 CASSLDGLEVARLNEQFF TGTGCCAGCAGCTTAGACGGACTAGAAGTGGCTCGCCTCAATGAGCAGTTCTTC
- TRBJ2-2 TRBV19 - CASRPTGNSGELFF TGTGCCAGTAGGCCCACAGGGAATTCCGGGGAGCTGTTTTTT
- TRBJ1-5 TRBV19 - CASSIGQNSNQPQHF TGTGCCAGTAGTATCGGACAGAATAGCAATCAGCCCCAGCATTTT
- TRBJ2-2 TRBV19 - CASTRGLNTGELFF TGTGCCAGTACGAGGGGGTTGAACACCGGGGAGCTGTTTTTT
- TRBJ1-5 TRBV19 TRBD1 CASLGQGSQPQHF TGTGCCAGCTTGGGACAGGGGTCTCAGCCCCAGCATTTT
- TRBJ1-6 TRBV7-2 TRBD1 CASSLAGTGTGGVF TGTGCCAGCAGCTTAGCGGGAACTGGGACAGGGGGGGTATTT
- TRBJ1-1 TRBV28 - CASLPPVGARGTEAFF TGTGCCAGCCTCCCTCCAGTTGGGGCGAGAGGCACTGAAGCTTTCTTT
- TRBJ2-1 TRBV15 TRBD1 CATSGDRINEQFF TGTGCCACCAGCGGGGACAGGATCAATGAGCAGTTCTTC
- TRBJ2-4 TRBV24-1 TRBD2 CATSDRTSGREGNIQYF TGTGCCACCAGTGATCGGACTAGCGGGAGGGAGGGAAACATTCAGTACTTC
- TRBJ1-2 TRBV10-3 - CAISARGGSYGYTF TGTGCCATCAGCGCTAGGGGAGGGTCCTATGGCTACACCTTC
- TRBJ2-1 TRBV21-1 - CASSKMPSPVGDKTYNEQFF TGTGCCAGCAGCAAAATGCCCTCGCCTGTAGGGGACAAAACTTACAATGAGCAGTTCTTC
- TRBJ1-2 TRBV19 - CASSIGPYGYTF TGTGCCAGTAGTATCGGCCCCTATGGCTACACCTTC
- TRBJ2-7 TRBV27 TRBD1 CASSDRVAYEQYF TGTGCCAGCAGTGACAGGGTAGCCTACGAGCAGTACTTC
- TRBJ2-2 TRBV27 - CASSFWGAGELFF TGTGCCAGCAGTTTTTGGGGGGCCGGGGAGCTGTTTTTT
- TRBJ2-6 TRBV5-4 TRBD1 CASRRDRASGANVLTF TGTGCCAGCAGAAGGGACAGGGCGTCTGGGGCCAACGTCCTGACTTTC
- TRBJ1-1 TRBV7-6 - CASSLEQVPGTEAFF TGTGCCAGCAGCTTAGAACAGGTCCCGGGGACTGAAGCTTTCTTT
- TRBJ1-6 TRBV18 - CASSEQDTRFNSPLHF TGTGCCAGCTCAGAACAGGACACCCGATTTAATTCACCCCTCCACTTT
- TRBJ1-1 TRBV6-5 - CASSGGWEDTEAFF TGTGCCAGCAGCGGGGGGTGGGAGGACACTGAAGCTTTCTTT
- TRBJ2-7 TRBV7-2 - CASSLQVTYEQYF TGTGCCAGCAGCCTCCAGGTCACCTACGAGCAGTACTTC
- TRBJ1-6 TRBV5-1 - CASSLFRQGLNSPLHF TGCGCCAGCAGCTTGTTCAGGCAGGGGCTAAATTCACCCCTCCACTTT
- TRBJ1-2 TRBV4-2 TRBD1 CASSQEVDRGRHYGYTF TGTGCCAGCAGCCAAGAGGTGGACAGGGGGCGACACTATGGCTACACCTTC
- TRBJ2-3 TRBV3-1/TRBV3-2 - CASSTLGKQYF TGTGCCAGCAGCACTTTGGGTAAGCAGTATTTT
- TRBJ2-3 TRBV2 - CASSERGTDTQYF TGTGCCAGCAGTGAAAGGGGGACAGATACGCAGTATTTT
- TRBJ1-5 TRBV11-2 - CASSQQMNQPQHF TGTGCCAGCAGCCAACAGATGAATCAGCCCCAGCATTTT
- TRBJ2-7 TRBV6-5 - CASSPHPGTSYEQYF TGTGCCAGCAGTCCCCACCCCGGGACCTCCTACGAGCAGTACTTC
few TRBJ2-7 TRBV7-9 - CAVQRVDVGGYEQYF TGTGCCGTGCAAAGGGTAGACGTAGGAGGCTACGAGCAGTACTTC
- TRBJ1-5 TRBV30 - CAWNYQQGQPQHF TGTGCCTGGAACTATCAACAGGGTCAGCCCCAGCATTTT
- TRBJ2-7 TRBV4-2 - CASSQEWGEQGYEQYF TGTGCCAGCAGCCAAGAGTGGGGGGAACAGGGCTACGAGCAGTACTTC
- TRBJ1-4 TRBV4-2 TRBD1 CASSQHPQGGDEKLFF TGTGCCAGCAGCCAACACCCACAGGGGGGGGATGAAAAACTGTTTTTT
- TRBJ2-7 TRBV6-2/TRBV6-3 - CASSRTSLYEQYF TGTGCCAGCAGCCGTACTAGCCTCTACGAGCAGTACTTC
- TRBJ2-7 TRBV27 - CASRDDRDLYYEQYF TGTGCCAGCAGGGATGACCGGGACTTATACTACGAGCAGTACTTC
- TRBJ1-2 TRBV4-1 - CASSQPHDRGGYTF TGCGCCAGCAGCCAACCCCACGACCGGGGCGGCTACACCTTC
- TRBJ2-5 TRBV24-1 - CATSDLGIPNGYF TGTGCCACCAGTGATTTGGGTATCCCTAACGGGTACTTC
- TRBJ1-3 TRBV9 TRBD1 CASSVATGTGPGNTIYF TGTGCCAGCAGCGTAGCTACAGGGACAGGTCCTGGAAACACCATATATTTT
- TRBJ1-5 TRBV5-5 TRBD1 CASSLVVTGVQLQHF TGTGCCAGCAGCTTGGTCGTAACAGGGGTTCAGCTCCAGCATTTT
- TRBJ1-1 TRBV30 - CAWSAPVEAFF TGTGCCTGGAGTGCTCCGGTTGAAGCTTTCTTT
once TRBJ2-5 TRBV14 TRBD2 CASSQESGRLAGETQYF TGTGCCAGCAGCCAAGAATCAGGGCGACTAGCAGGAGAGACCCAGTACTTC
- TRBJ1-1 TRBV11-3 - CAVPQQYPNTEAFF TGTGCCGTACCCCAACAGTACCCGAACACTGAAGCTTTCTTT